These 13 T cell receptor beta chains were all obtained from the same sample, sequenced in a study of post-analysis software for immune sequencing data. Their antigens are not known. Overall study results and limits: Patients had higher frequencies than controls of five or six TRBV segments, including TRBV5-6, TRBV5-1 and TRBV20-1.

Presence of unique molecular identifiers characterized the TCR beta cDNA libraries. MiXCR was run by TCRdb on the PCR reads, yielding one entry per CDR3 protein. The sample has roughly 700,000 distinct CDR3 sequences; 25% to 30% are singletons. The sequencing input was blood. These receptors came from a girl aged 5 to 17 with multiple sclerosis.

This clonotype has just a few counts. This rearrangement joins TRBV5-6 to TRBJ2-7; TRBD1 matches 9 bases. The CDR3 sequence is 16 residues long. V shed 4 bases, J shed 0 bases, and the junction held 8 bases outside the gene matches. CDR1 and CDR2 from the germline V gene are SGHDT and YYEEEE. CDR3 residues: CASSGTGTKPSYEQYF. In nucleotides, the CDR3 is TGTGCCAGCAGCGGGACAGGGACGAAACCCTCCTACGAGCAGTACTTC.

A word on this clonotype: A much bigger clone sits one base away, suggesting this may be a read error. The chain has TRBV6-5 and TRBJ2-7; D possibly corresponds to TRBD1 (6 bases). V lost 0 bases to trimming and J lost 7 bases, with 16 bases between them. Germline V lookup: CDR1 MNHEY, CDR2 SVGAGI. There are 15 residues in the CDR3. CDR3 protein: CASSYSGTSYNEQYF. The CDR3 DNA sequence: TGTGCCAGCAGTTACTCGGGGACATCTTACAATGAGCAGTACTTC.

This clonotype was counted only a few times. The DNA of the CDR3 is TGTGCCAGCAGCTTAGTTAGCGGGTACACAGATACGCAGTATTTT. Translation: CASSLVSGYTDTQYF. V and J are TRBV7-2 and TRBJ2-3; 7 bases match TRBD2. J lost 2 bases, V lost 1 base, and 3 bases had no gene match. From germline, CDR1 is SGHTA and CDR2 FQGNSA. This CDR3 has 15 residues.

The chain carries TRBV29-1 and TRBJ2-5, with TRBD1 as a possible D gene (6 bases). CDR1 is SQVTM, CDR2 ANQGSEA, per germline. This CDR3 is built from 12 residues. Trimming removed 6 bases from V and 5 bases from J, with 13 bases in between. As DNA, the CDR3 is TGCAGCGTGACACAGGGTGGCGAGACCCAGTACTTC. It encodes CSVTQGGETQYF.

The chain recombines TRBV6-2 or TRBV6-3 with TRBJ2-5, with D perhaps matching TRBD1 (5 bases). Germline V lookup: CDR1 MNHEY, CDR2 SVGEGT. V lost 7 bases to trimming and J lost 11 bases, with 26 bases between them. This CDR3 is built from 15 residues. CDR3 loop: CASIGRVRGYNEQYF. The DNA for the CDR3 is TGTGCCAGCATTGGCAGGGTACGTGGGTACAATGAGCAGTACTTC.

This clonotype was seen only a few times. The DNA of the CDR3 is TGTGCCAGCAGCGAAGCGGACCAAGAGACCCAGTACTTC. Translation gives CASSEADQETQYF. This rearrangement joins TRBV27 to TRBJ2-5; tentatively, D is TRBD2 (5 bases). V lost 6 bases and J 0 bases, leaving 8 bases between the germline ends. Germline loops: CDR1 MNHEY, CDR2 SMNVEV (reference sequence). The CDR3 runs 13 residues.

The chain carries TRBV4-1 and TRBJ2-6; 10 bases align to TRBD1. Unmatched junction bases numbered 5, after V lost 3 bases and J lost 0 bases. The CDR3 totals 18 residues. Germline V gene lookup returns CDR1 MGHRA and CDR2 YSYEKL. The CDR3 region is CASSHRTGGSSGANVLTF. CDR3 coding DNA: TGCGCCAGCAGCCACAGGACAGGGGGAAGCTCTGGGGCCAACGTCCTGACTTTC.

The chain joins TRBV7-2 to TRBJ2-1, with D maybe TRBD2 (6 bases). V dropped 5 bases and J dropped 10 bases, with 15 bases sitting between them. The CDR3 is 13 amino acids. The germline gives CDR1 SGHTA, CDR2 FQGNSA. The CDR3 DNA is TGTGCCAGCAGCCCCAGACTAGTGGGGGAGCAGTTCTTC. Translating gives CASSPRLVGEQFF.

A note on this clonotype: Mismatch with germline at one junction end may stem from a read error. The chain has TRBV10-3 and TRBJ2-1, with D perhaps matching TRBD2 (7 bases). Germline V gives CDR1 ENHRY, CDR2 SYGVKD. The CDR3 spans 16 residues. CDR3 in DNA: TGTGCCATCAATGAGTCTTGGGGGGGGGCCGGGAATGAGCAGTTCTTC. The encoded protein is CAINESWGGAGNEQFF.

The chain combines TRBV20-1 with TRBJ2-1, with D perhaps TRBD1 (6 bases). The germline CDR1 and CDR2 sequences are DFQATT and SNEGSKA (reference sequence). Trimming cost V 3 bases and J 13 bases, with 28 bases left between them. The CDR3 runs to 16 residues. The CDR3 DNA reads TGCAGTGCTAGGGAGACAGGCCCAAGGAGGCAAGAGACCCAGTTCTTC. Its translation is CSARETGPRRQETQFF.

V usage is TRBV29-1 and J usage is TRBJ2-3, with a weak D call TRBD2 (5 bases). V was shortened by 4 bases and J by 2 bases, with 10 bases between the two germline ends. CDR3 length: 13 residues. Germline V gene lookup returns CDR1 SQVTM and CDR2 ANQGSEA. CDR3: CSVARGSTDTQYF. CDR3 sequence (DNA): TGCAGCGTTGCCCGGGGATCCACAGATACGCAGTATTTT.

The sample holds a few counts of this clonotype. This chain links TRBV11-2 with TRBJ2-5; D gene ambiguous. The CDR3 sequence is 14 residues long. CDR1 and CDR2 from the germline V gene are SGHAT and FQNNGV. V lost 3 bases, J lost 11 bases, and 19 bases lay in between. As DNA, the CDR3 is TGTGCCAGCAGCTTGATGGATCCCGACAATGAGCAGTACTTC. Protein product: CASSLMDPDNEQYF.

The V call is TRBV11-2, the J call TRBJ2-1, with a weak D call TRBD2 (5 bases). This CDR3 contains 15 residues. CDR1 is SGHAT, CDR2 FQNNGV, per germline. V was pared by 5 bases and J by 1 base, with 12 bases between. The CDR3 sequence: CASSPRPGSYNEQFF. The CDR3 DNA reads as TGTGCCAGCAGCCCCAGGCCGGGATCCTACAATGAGCAGTTCTTC.